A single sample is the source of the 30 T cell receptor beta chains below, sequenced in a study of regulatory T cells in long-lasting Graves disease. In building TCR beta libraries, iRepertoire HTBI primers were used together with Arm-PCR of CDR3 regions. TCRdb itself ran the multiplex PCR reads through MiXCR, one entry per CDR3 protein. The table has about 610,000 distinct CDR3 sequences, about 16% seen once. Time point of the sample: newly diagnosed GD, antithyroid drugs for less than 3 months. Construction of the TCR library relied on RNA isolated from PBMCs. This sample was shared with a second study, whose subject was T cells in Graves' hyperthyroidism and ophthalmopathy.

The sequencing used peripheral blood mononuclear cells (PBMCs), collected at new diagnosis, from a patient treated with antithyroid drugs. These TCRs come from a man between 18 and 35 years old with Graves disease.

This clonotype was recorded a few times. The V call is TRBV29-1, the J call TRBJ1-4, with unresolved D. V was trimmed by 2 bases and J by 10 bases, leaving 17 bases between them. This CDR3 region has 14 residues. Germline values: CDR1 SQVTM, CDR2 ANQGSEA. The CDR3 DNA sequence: TGCAGCGTTGAAATACGGGATCCGAGAGGAAAACTGTTTTTT. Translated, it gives CSVEIRDPRGKLFF.

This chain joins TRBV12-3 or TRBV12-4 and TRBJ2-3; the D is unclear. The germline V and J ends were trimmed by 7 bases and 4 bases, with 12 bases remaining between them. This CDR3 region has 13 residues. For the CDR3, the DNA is TGTGCCAGCACCCGCCAGGAGTCAGATACGCAGTATTTT. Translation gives CASTRQESDTQYF.

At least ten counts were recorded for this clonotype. CDR3 DNA sequence: TGTGCCACCAACATCGCTGGGGGGACCGGGGAGCTGTTTTTT. Translation gives CATNIAGGTGELFF. V usage is TRBV11-2 and J usage is TRBJ2-2; possibly TRBD2 for D (6 bases). The CDR3 runs 14 residues. From germline, CDR1 is SGHAT and CDR2 FQNNGV. Trimming shortened V by 10 bases and J by 5 bases, and 17 bases separated the two germline ends.

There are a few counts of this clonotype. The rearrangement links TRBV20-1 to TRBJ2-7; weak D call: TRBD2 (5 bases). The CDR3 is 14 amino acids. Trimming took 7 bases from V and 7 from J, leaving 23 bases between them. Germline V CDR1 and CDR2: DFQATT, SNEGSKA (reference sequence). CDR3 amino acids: CSVLIGWEKPEQYF. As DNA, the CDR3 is TGCAGTGTACTTATCGGATGGGAGAAGCCGGAGCAGTACTTC.

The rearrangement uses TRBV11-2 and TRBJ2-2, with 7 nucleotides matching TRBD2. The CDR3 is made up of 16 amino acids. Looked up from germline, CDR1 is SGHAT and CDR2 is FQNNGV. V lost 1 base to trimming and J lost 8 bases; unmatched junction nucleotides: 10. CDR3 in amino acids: CASSLAVREPGGELFF. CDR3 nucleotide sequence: TGTGCCAGCAGCTTAGCGGTGCGGGAGCCAGGGGGGGAGCTGTTTTTT.

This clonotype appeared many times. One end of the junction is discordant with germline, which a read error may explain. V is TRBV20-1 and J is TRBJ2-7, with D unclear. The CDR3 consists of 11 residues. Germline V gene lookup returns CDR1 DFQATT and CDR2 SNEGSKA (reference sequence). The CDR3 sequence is CSAIISDRATF. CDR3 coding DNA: TGCAGTGCTATAATCTCGGACCGGGCAACCTTC.

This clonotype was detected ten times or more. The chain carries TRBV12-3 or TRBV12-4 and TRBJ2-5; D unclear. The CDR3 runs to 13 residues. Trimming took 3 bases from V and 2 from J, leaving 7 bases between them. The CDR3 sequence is CASSFHGQETQYF. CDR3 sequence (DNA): TGTGCCAGCAGTTTTCACGGACAAGAGACCCAGTACTTC.

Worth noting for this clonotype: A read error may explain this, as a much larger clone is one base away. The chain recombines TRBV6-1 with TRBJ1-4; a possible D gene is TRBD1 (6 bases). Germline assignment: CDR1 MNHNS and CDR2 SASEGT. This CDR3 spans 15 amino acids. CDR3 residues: CASGEDGRTDEKLFF. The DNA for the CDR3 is TGTGCCAGCGGTGAAGATGGGAGGACAGATGAAAAACTGTTTTTT.

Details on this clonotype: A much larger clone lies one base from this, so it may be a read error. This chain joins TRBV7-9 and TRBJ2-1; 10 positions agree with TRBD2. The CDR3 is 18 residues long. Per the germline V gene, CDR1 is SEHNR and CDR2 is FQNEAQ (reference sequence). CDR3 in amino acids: CASSPRKLLAGSHNERFF. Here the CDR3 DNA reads TGTGCCAGCAGCCCGCGAAAACTACTAGCGGGGAGTCACAATGAGCGGTTCTTC.

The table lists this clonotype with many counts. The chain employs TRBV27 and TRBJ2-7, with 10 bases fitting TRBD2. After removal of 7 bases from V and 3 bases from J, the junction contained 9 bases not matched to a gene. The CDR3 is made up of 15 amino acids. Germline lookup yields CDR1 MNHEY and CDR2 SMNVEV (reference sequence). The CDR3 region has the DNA TGTGCCAGCACTCCCGGACTAGCGGAGGGCTACGAGCAGTACTTC. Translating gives CASTPGLAEGYEQYF.

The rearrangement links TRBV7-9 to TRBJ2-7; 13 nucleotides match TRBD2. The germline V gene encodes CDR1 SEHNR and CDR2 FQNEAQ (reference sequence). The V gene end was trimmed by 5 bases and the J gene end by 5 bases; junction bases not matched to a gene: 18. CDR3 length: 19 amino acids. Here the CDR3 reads CASSAGDRGLAGDMDEQYF. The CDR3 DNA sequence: TGTGCCAGCAGCGCGGGGGACAGAGGACTAGCGGGAGATATGGACGAGCAGTACTTC.

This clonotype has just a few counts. For the CDR3, the DNA is TGTGCCAGCAGTGAATCCGGCGGGAGCGGCTACGAGCAGTACTTC. It codes for CASSESGGSGYEQYF. The chain couples TRBV25-1 to TRBJ2-7; 7 bases line up with TRBD2. Germline trimming cut 1 base from V and 3 bases from J; bases unmatched to any gene: 6. Germline loops: CDR1 MGHDK, CDR2 SYGVNS. The CDR3 spans 15 residues.

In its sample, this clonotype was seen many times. CDR3 sequence reads: CASSYSGGAGPEYF. CDR3 DNA sequence: TGTGCCAGCAGTTACTCGGGGGGTGCGGGCCCGGAGTACTTC. The chain links TRBV6-6 to TRBJ2-5; possibly TRBD2 for D (6 bases). CDR1 and CDR2 from the germline V gene are MNHNY and SVGAGI (reference sequence). The V gene lost 0 bases and the J gene lost 12 bases, with 17 bases spanning the gap. The CDR3 sequence is 14 residues long.

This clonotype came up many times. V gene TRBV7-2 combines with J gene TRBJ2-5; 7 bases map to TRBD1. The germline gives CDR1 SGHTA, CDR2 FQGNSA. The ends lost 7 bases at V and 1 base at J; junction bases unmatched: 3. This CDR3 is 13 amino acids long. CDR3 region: CASTGTAQETQYF. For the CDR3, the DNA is TGTGCCAGCACTGGGACAGCCCAAGAGACCCAGTACTTC.

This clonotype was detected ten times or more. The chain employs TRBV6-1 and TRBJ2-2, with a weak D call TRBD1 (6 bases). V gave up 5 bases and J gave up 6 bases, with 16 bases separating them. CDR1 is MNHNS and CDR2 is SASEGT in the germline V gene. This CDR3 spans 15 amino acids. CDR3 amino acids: CASSTNRVVAGELFF. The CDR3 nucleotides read TGTGCCAGCAGTACCAACAGGGTTGTCGCCGGGGAGCTGTTTTTT.

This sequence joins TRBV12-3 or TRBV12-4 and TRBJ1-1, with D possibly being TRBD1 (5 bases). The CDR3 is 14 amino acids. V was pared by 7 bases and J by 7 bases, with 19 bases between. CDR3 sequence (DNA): TGTGCCAGCACCGAGGCGCTCGGGGGAGGTGAAGCTTTCTTT. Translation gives CASTEALGGGEAFF.

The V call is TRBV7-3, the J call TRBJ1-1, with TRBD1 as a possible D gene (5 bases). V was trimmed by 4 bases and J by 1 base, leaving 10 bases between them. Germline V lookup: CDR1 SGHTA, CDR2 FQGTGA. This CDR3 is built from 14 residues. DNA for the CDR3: TGTGCCAGCAGCTCGGGGCCCCAGAACACTGAAGCTTTCTTT. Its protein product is CASSSGPQNTEAFF.

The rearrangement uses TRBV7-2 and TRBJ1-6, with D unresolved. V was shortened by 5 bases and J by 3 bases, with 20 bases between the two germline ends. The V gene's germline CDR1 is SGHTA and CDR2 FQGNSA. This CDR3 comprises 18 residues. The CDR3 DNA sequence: TGTGCCAGCAGCCACCCGAGCCGGGAGCAATACTATAATTCACCCCTCCACTTT. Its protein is CASSHPSREQYYNSPLHF.

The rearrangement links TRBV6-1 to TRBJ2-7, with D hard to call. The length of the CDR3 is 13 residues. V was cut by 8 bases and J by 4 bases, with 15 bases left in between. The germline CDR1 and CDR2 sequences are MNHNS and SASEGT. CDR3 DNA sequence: TGTGCCAGCTCTAGGTCTCCAGGTTACGAGCAGTACTTC. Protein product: CASSRSPGYEQYF.

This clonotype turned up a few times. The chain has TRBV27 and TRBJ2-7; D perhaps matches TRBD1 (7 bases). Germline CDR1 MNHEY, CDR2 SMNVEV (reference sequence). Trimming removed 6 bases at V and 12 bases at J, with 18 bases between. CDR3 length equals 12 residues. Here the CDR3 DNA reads TGTGCCAGCAGCCCAGGGGGGACTTTCTTGTACTTC. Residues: CASSPGGTFLYF.

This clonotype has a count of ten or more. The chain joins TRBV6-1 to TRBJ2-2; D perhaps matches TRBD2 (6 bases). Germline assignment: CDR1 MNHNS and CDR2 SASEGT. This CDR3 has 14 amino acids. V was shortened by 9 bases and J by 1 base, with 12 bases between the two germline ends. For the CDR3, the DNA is TGTGCCAGTAAACTAGCAGAGAACACCGGGGAGCTGTTTTTT. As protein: CASKLAENTGELFF.

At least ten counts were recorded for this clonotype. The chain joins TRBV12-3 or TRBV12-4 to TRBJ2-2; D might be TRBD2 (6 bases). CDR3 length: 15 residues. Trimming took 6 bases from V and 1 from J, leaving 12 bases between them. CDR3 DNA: TGTGCCAGCAGCTCCCCGGGGGAGAACACCGGGGAGCTGTTTTTT. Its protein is CASSSPGENTGELFF.

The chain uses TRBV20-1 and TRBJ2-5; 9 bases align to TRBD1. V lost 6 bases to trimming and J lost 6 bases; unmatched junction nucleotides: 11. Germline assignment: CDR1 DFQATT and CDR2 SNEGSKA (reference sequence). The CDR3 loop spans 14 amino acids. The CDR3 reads CSAAGTGLPQTQYF. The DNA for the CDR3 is TGCAGTGCAGCCGGGACAGGGCTCCCCCAGACCCAGTACTTC.

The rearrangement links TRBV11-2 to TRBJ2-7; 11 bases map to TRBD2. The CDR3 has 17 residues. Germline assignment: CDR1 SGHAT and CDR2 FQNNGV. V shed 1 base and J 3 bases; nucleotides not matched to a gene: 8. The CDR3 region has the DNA TGTGCCAGCAGCTTAGGTCTAGCGGGAGGCTTCGGCTACGAGCAGTACTTC. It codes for CASSLGLAGGFGYEQYF.

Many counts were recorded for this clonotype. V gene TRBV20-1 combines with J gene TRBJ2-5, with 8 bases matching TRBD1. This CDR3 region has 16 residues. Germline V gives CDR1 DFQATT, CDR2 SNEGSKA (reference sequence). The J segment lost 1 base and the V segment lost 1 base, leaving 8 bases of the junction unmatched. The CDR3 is CSARGTHGQGQETQYF. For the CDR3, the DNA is TGCAGTGCTAGAGGAACCCACGGACAGGGCCAAGAGACCCAGTACTTC.

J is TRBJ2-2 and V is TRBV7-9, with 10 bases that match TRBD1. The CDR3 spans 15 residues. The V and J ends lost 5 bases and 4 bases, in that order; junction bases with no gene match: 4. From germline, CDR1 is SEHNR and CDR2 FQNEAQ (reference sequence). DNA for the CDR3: TGTGCCAGCAGCCAGCGGGACAGGGGCACCGGGGAGCTGTTTTTT. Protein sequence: CASSQRDRGTGELFF.

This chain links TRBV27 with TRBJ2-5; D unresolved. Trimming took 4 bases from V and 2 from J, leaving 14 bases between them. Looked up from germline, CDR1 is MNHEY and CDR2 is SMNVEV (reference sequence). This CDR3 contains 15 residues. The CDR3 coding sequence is TGTGCCAGCAGTTCCTCTATCGTCCCACAAGAGACCCAGTACTTC. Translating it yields CASSSSIVPQETQYF.

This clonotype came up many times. Written as DNA, the CDR3 is TGTGCCAGCAGTTTAGCGGTAGCGGACTACAATGAGCAGTTCTTC. It codes for CASSLAVADYNEQFF. This chain uses TRBV27 with TRBJ2-1, with a weak D call TRBD2 (6 bases). The germline gives CDR1 MNHEY, CDR2 SMNVEV (reference sequence). CDR3 length: 15 amino acids. V was pared by 2 bases and J by 3 bases, with 11 bases between.

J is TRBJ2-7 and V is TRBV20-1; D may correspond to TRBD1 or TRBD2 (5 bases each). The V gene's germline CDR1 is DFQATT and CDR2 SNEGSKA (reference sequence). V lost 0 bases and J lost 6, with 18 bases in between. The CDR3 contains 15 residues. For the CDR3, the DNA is TGCAGTGCTAGAGAACGGGACCTATCGGTCCCCGAGCAGTACTTC. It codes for CSARERDLSVPEQYF.

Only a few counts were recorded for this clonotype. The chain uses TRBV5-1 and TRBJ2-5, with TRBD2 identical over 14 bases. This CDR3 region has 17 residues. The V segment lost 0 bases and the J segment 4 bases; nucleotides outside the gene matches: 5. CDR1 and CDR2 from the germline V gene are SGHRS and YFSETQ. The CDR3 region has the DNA TGCGCCAGCAGCTTGGTACCCGGGACTAGCGGGAGAGAGACCCAGTACTTC. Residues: CASSLVPGTSGRETQYF.